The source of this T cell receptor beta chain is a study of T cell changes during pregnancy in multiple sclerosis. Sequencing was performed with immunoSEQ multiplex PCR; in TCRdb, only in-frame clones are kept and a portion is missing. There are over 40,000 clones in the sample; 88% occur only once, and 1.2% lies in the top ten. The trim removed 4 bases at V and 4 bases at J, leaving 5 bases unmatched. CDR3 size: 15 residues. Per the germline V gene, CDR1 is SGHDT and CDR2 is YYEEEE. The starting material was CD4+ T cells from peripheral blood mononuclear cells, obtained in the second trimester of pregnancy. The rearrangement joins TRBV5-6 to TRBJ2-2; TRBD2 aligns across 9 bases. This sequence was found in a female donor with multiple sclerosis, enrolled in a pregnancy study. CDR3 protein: CASSRSGRITGELFF. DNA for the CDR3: TGTGCCAGCAGCCGTAGCGGGAGAATCACCGGGGAGCTGTTTTTT.